The 7 T cell receptor beta chains reported below all come from one sample, sequenced in a study of cytomegalovirus exposure and HLA in healthy donors. A multiplex PCR was run with 60 Vbeta primers and 13 Jbeta primers. The data were produced by immunoSEQ multiplex PCR, yet TCRdb's version contains in-frame clones alone and is incomplete. The sample holds around 170,000 clones, about four fifths seen once. Sequenced material: PBMCs. The origin of the receptors is a woman aged 50 to 60 in good health and CMV-seropositive.

The chain links TRBV19 to TRBJ1-4, with D possibly TRBD1 on 6 matching bases. V lost 4 bases, J lost 10 bases, and 16 bases lay in between. The CDR3 has 14 amino acids. Germline V gene lookup returns CDR1 LNHDA and CDR2 SQIVND (reference sequence). The CDR3 coding sequence is TGTGCCAGTAGTACACAGGGTCCTTGGGGAAAACTGTTTTTT. Protein: CASSTQGPWGKLFF.

The CDR3 spells CAISGDRGQPQHF. In DNA form, the CDR3 reads TGTGCCATCAGTGGAGACAGGGGCCAACCCCAGCATTTT. The rearrangement uses TRBV10-3 and TRBJ1-5, with 8 bases identical to TRBD1. Germline CDR1 is ENHRY and CDR2 is SYGVKD. The CDR3 covers 13 residues. The V gene end was trimmed by 4 bases and the J gene end by 10 bases; junction bases not matched to a gene: 6.

This chain connects TRBV7-6 to TRBJ1-1; D is perhaps TRBD1 (5 bases). Trimming shortened V by 5 bases and J by 4 bases, and 17 bases separated the two germline ends. Germline V gene data show CDR1 as SGHVS and CDR2 as FNYEAQ. The CDR3 has 15 amino acids. The CDR3 protein is CASSLLAGVATEAFF. DNA for the CDR3: TGTGCCAGCAGCCTCCTGGCGGGGGTCGCCACTGAAGCTTTCTTT.

The sample holds one count of this clone. The chain has TRBV11-1 and TRBJ2-2, with D perhaps matching TRBD2 (7 bases). The V end was cut by 5 bases, the J end by 5 bases, with 15 bases between. The CDR3 consists of 15 residues. Germline values: CDR1 SGHAT, CDR2 FQDESV (reference sequence). CDR3 nucleotides: TGTGCCAGCAGCCCCGGGGGCGGGAGAACCGGGGAGCTGTTTTTT. Its translation: CASSPGGGRTGELFF.

The V and J genes are TRBV7-2 and TRBJ2-3; 7 positions agree with TRBD2. In germline, CDR1 is SGHTA, CDR2 FQGNSA. This CDR3 has 15 residues. With V trimmed by 4 bases and J by 4 bases, 8 bases remained unmatched. In DNA form, the CDR3 reads TGTGCCAGCAGCTCAAGCGGGACGGAAGCAGATACGCAGTATTTT. Its translation: CASSSSGTEADTQYF.

This sequence joins TRBV27 and TRBJ2-1, with D possibly matching TRBD2 (5 bases). V was trimmed by 4 bases and J by 8 bases, leaving 18 bases between them. The CDR3 sequence is 15 residues long. Germline V gene data show CDR1 as MNHEY and CDR2 as SMNVEV (reference sequence). The CDR3 region has the DNA TGTGCCAGCAGTTGGGGAGAGAATGAGGTAGATGAGCAGTTCTTC. Its protein product is CASSWGENEVDEQFF.

The chain employs TRBV5-5 and TRBJ2-7; D is uncertain. Per the germline V gene, CDR1 is SGHKS and CDR2 is YYEKEE (reference sequence). V was trimmed by 1 base and J by 1 base, leaving 6 bases between them. The CDR3 spans 13 residues. The DNA of the CDR3 is TGTGCCAGCAGCTTGTACGGGTCCTACGAGCAGTACTTC. Encoded protein: CASSLYGSYEQYF.